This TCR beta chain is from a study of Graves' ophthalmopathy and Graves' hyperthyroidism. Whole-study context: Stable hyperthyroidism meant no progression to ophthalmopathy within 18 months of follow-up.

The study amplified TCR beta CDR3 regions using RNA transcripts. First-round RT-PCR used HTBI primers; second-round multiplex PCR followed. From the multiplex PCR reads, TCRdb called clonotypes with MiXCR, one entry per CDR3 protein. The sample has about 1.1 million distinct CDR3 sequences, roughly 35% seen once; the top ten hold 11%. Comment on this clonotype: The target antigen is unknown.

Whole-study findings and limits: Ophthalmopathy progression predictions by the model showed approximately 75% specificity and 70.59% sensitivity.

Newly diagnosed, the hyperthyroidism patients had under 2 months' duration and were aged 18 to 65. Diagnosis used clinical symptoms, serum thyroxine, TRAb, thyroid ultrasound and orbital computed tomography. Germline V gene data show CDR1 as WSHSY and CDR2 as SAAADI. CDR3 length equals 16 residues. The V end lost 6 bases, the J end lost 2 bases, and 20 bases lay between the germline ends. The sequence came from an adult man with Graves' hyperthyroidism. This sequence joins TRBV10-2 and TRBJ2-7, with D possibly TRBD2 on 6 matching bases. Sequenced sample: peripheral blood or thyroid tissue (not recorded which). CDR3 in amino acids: CASSHLWAGKAYEQYF. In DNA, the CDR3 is TGCGCCAGCAGCCACCTCTGGGCGGGGAAAGCCTACGAGCAGTACTTC.